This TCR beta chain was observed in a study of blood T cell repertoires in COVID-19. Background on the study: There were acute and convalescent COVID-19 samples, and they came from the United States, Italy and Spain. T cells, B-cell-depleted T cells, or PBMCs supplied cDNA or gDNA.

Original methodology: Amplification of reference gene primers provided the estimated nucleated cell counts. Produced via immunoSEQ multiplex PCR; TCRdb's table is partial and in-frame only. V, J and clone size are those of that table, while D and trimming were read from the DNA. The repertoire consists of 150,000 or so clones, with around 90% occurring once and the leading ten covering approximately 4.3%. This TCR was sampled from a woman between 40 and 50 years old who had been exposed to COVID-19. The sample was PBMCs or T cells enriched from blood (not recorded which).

CDR3 loop: CASSLGPSGRRTDTQYF. The CDR3 nucleotides are TGTGCCAGCAGCTTAGGGCCTAGCGGGAGACGGACAGATACGCAGTATTTT. The V call is TRBV7-2, the J call TRBJ2-3, with TRBD2 matching over 10 bases. The CDR3 runs to 17 residues. The J segment lost 3 bases and the V segment lost 1 base, leaving 7 bases of the junction unmatched. CDR1 and CDR2 (germline): SGHTA, FQGNSA.